These 13 T cell receptor beta chains were sequenced from one sample in a study of T cell responses to AZD1222 COVID-19 vaccine. Clones were read by immunoSEQ multiplex PCR, and TCRdb kept only the in-frame ones, dropping some. The repertoire holds 130,000 or so clones, 86% seen once, with around 10% in the top ten. The specimen was peripheral blood, collected on day 0 of AZD1222 vaccination. These receptors all stem from an adult in good health.

The CDR3 coding sequence is TGCAGCGTTGGAGGACAGGGGGTAGGCTACGAGCAGTACTTC. This gives the protein CSVGGQGVGYEQYF. The rearrangement links TRBV29-1 to TRBJ2-7; 10 nucleotides agree with TRBD1. Looked up from germline, CDR1 is SQVTM and CDR2 is ANQGSEA. The CDR3 contains 14 residues. The V gene end was trimmed by 4 bases and the J gene end by 3 bases; junction bases not matched to a gene: 6.

The V and J genes are TRBV7-6 and TRBJ2-1, with TRBD1 matching over 7 bases. The trim removed 5 bases at V and 7 bases at J, leaving 14 bases unmatched. CDR3 length: 16 amino acids. Germline V gene lookup returns CDR1 SGHVS and CDR2 FNYEAQ. In DNA form, the CDR3 reads TGTGCCAGCAGCCAACTAGGGACAGACAACGGGAATGAGCAGTTCTTC. Translation: CASSQLGTDNGNEQFF.

This clone was observed at least ten times. The same CDR3 also results from other DNA sequences found in this sample. The chain employs TRBV7-3 and TRBJ2-2, with a tentative D call TRBD2 (6 bases). Trimming removed 1 base at V and 3 bases at J, with 6 bases between. Per the germline V gene, CDR1 is SGHTA and CDR2 is FQGTGA. This CDR3 spans 14 amino acids. CDR3 coding DNA: TGTGCCAGCAGCTTAAGGGGGGACACCGGGGAGCTGTTTTTT. Translated: CASSLRGDTGELFF.

The genes are TRBV3-1 (or the pseudogene TRBV3-2) and TRBJ2-1, with 7 bases that match TRBD2. CDR1 is LGHDT, CDR2 YNNKEL, per germline (reference sequence). The CDR3 covers 15 residues. Losses at the gene ends were 4 bases for V and 0 bases for J; bases not matched to a gene: 3. CDR3 sequence: CASSPSGNSYNEQFF. The DNA of the CDR3 is TGTGCCAGCAGCCCTAGCGGAAACTCCTACAATGAGCAGTTCTTC.

CDR3 in amino acids: CASSPGTANYGYTF. Here the CDR3 DNA reads TGTGCCAGCAGCCCCGGGACGGCAAACTATGGCTACACCTTC. V and J are TRBV9 and TRBJ1-2; weak D call: TRBD1 (5 bases). The CDR3 length is 14 residues. The V and J ends lost 4 bases and 2 bases respectively, with 12 bases between them. Germline V gene lookup returns CDR1 SGDLS and CDR2 YYNGEE.

This clone was seen only once. This chain links TRBV6-5 with TRBJ2-7, with D possibly matching TRBD2 (5 bases). This CDR3 has 14 residues. Germline loops: CDR1 MNHEY, CDR2 SVGAGI. Trimming stripped 2 bases from V and 1 base from J, with 9 bases between. CDR3 nucleotide sequence: TGTGCCAGCAGTTACGAGAGGGTATCCTACGAGCAGTACTTC. Translation: CASSYERVSYEQYF.

J is TRBJ1-5 and V is TRBV19; a weak D match, TRBD1 (5 bases). CDR1 LNHDA and CDR2 SQIVND come from the germline V gene (reference sequence). This CDR3 comprises 14 residues. V was cut by 3 bases and J by 3 bases, with 9 bases left in between. The DNA for the CDR3 is TGTGCCAGTAGTATTGGGGGGGACAATCAGCCCCAGCATTTT. The encoded protein is CASSIGGDNQPQHF.

The rearrangement joins TRBV28 to TRBJ1-2, with D maybe TRBD1 (5 bases). V was pared by 6 bases and J by 4 bases, with 12 bases between. Germline CDR1 MDHEN, CDR2 SYDVKM. The CDR3 is 13 residues long. In nucleotides, the CDR3 is TGTGCCAGCAGCAGGGACCGGAGCTATGGCTACACCTTC. Amino acids: CASSRDRSYGYTF.

This clone has ten or more counts. CDR3 protein: CASTGTGGGKNTGELFF. DNA of the CDR3: TGTGCCAGCACCGGGACAGGGGGCGGAAAAAACACCGGGGAGCTGTTTTTT. The V gene is TRBV2, the J gene TRBJ2-2; 12 positions match TRBD1. Germline CDR1 and CDR2: SNHLY and FYNNEI. The CDR3 consists of 17 residues. V lost 7 bases to trimming and J lost 2 bases; unmatched junction nucleotides: 8.

This clone was observed a single time. The chain recombines TRBV5-1 with TRBJ1-5; weak D call: TRBD1 (5 bases). Trimming removed 4 bases at V and 5 bases at J, with 22 bases between. This CDR3 spans 17 amino acids. Germline loops: CDR1 SGHRS, CDR2 YFSETQ. The CDR3 here is CASSSSTEKSSDQPQHF. CDR3 DNA: TGCGCCAGCAGCAGTTCGACAGAAAAATCCAGTGATCAGCCCCAGCATTTT.

CDR3 region: CASSFRGRVETQYF. The DNA of the CDR3 is TGCGCCAGCAGCTTTAGGGGGAGGGTAGAGACCCAGTACTTC. The chain uses TRBV5-1 and TRBJ2-5; D is possibly TRBD2 (7 bases). The CDR3 length is 14 residues. Germline loops: CDR1 SGHRS, CDR2 YFSETQ. Deletions cut 2 bases from V and 4 bases from J, with 12 bases between. The full variable domain, its missing parts supplied by reference TRBV5-1 and TRBJ2-5, is KAGVTQTPRYLIKTRGQQVTLSCSPISGHRSVSWYQQTPGQGLQFLFEYFSETQRNKGNFPGRFSGRQFSNSRSEMNVSTLELGDSALYLCASSFRGRVETQYFGPGTRLLVL.

CDR3 DNA: TGTGCCAGCAGTTACTCTTCCGGGGATAGTAGCTATGGCTACACCTTC. As protein: CASSYSSGDSSYGYTF. The J gene is TRBJ1-2, the V gene TRBV6-5, with D unresolved. The CDR3 consists of 16 residues. From germline, CDR1 is MNHEY and CDR2 SVGAGI. V dropped 0 bases and J dropped 4 bases, with 15 bases sitting between them.

V is TRBV4-1 and J is TRBJ1-5; 8 nucleotides agree with TRBD1. The V gene's germline CDR1 is MGHRA and CDR2 YSYEKL. The V gene end was trimmed by 2 bases and the J gene end by 2 bases; junction bases not matched to a gene: 5. There are 16 residues in the CDR3. The CDR3 reads CASSQSTGGGNQPQHF. The CDR3 nucleotides read TGCGCCAGCAGCCAATCCACAGGGGGGGGCAATCAGCCCCAGCATTTT.